Detailed here is one TCR beta chain. Its cognate antigen is unknown. This entry belongs to a study of cytomegalovirus exposure and HLA in healthy donors. The overall study: Earlier, some 170 million T cells were analyzed, and fewer than 120 million unique TCR beta sequences were found among them. General study findings and limits: Indistinguishable V segments, including TRBV6-2 and TRBV6-3, were excluded. The authors enumerated over 150 TCR beta chains as linked to cytomegalovirus. When analyzed later, a missense DCLRE1C variant was found to be linked to TCR beta V- and J-gene trimming.

Primers: 60 Vbeta forward and 13 Jbeta reverse. TCRdb keeps only in-frame clones here, not all; method: immunoSEQ multiplex PCR. The sample holds around 70,000 clones. The germline V gene has CDR1 MNHEY and CDR2 SVGAGI. V trimming: 6 bases; J trimming: 5 bases; junction bases outside the gene matches: 6. The CDR3 is 14 residues long. Sequenced: PBMCs. This TCR came from a woman aged 40 to 55 in good health and CMV-seropositive. The chain employs TRBV6-5 and TRBJ1-3, with 8 bases lining up with TRBD1. The CDR3, as DNA: TGTGCCAGCAGGCGGGGACAGGCTCGAAACACCATATATTTT. Its protein product is CASRRGQARNTIYF.